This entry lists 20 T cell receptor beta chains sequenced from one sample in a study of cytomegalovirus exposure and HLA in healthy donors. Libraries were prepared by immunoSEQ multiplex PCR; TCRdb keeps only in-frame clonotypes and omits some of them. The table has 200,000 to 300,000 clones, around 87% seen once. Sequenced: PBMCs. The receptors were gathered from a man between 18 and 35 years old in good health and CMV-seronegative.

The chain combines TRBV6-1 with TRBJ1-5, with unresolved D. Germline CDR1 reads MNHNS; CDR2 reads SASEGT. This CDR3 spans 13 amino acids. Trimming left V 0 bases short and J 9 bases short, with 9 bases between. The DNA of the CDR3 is TGTGCCAGCAGTGAAGCGAGGGTTAGGCCCCAGCATTTT. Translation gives CASSEARVRPQHF.

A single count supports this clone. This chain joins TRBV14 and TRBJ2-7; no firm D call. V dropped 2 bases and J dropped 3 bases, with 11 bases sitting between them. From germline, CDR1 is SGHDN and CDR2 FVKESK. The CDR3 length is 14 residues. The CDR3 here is CASSQLERSYEQYF. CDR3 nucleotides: TGTGCCAGCAGCCAATTGGAGCGAAGCTACGAGCAGTACTTC. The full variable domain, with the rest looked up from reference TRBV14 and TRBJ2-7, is EAGVTQFPSHSVIEKGQTVTLRCDPISGHDNLYWYRRVMGKEIKFLLHFVKESKQDESGMPNNRFLAERTGGTYSTLKVQPAELEDSGVYFCASSQLERSYEQYFGPGTRLTVT.

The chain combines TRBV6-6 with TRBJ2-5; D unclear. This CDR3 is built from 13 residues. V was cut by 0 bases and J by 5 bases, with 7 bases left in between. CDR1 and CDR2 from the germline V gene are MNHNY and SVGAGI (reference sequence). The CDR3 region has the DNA TGTGCCAGCAGTTACTCCAGAATTGAGACCCAGTACTTC. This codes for CASSYSRIETQYF.

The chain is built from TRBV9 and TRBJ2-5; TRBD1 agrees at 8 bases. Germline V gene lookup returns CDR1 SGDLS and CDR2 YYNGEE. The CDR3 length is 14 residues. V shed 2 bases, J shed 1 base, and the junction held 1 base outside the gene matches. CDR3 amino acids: CASSVGQGQETQYF. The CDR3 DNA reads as TGTGCCAGCAGCGTTGGACAGGGCCAAGAGACCCAGTACTTC.

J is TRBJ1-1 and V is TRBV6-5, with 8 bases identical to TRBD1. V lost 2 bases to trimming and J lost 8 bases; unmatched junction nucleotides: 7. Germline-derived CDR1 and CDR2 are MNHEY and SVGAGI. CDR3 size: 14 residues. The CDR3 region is CASSYQTGDAEAFF. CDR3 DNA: TGTGCCAGCAGTTACCAGACAGGGGACGCCGAAGCTTTCTTT.

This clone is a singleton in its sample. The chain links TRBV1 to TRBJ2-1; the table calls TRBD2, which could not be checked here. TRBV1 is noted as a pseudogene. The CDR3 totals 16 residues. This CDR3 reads CTSSQNGREPYNEQFF. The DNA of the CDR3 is TGCACCAGCAGCCAGAACGGTCGGGAGCCCTACAATGAGCAGTTCTTC.

CDR3 sequence reads: CASSLGLSTDTQYF. The DNA for the CDR3 is TGTGCCAGCAGCTTAGGACTCAGCACAGATACGCAGTATTTT. The chain couples TRBV11-2 to TRBJ2-3; D uncertain. The CDR3 covers 14 residues. In germline, CDR1 is SGHAT, CDR2 FQNNGV. With 1 base removed from V and 0 bases from J, the gap between germline ends came to 5 bases.

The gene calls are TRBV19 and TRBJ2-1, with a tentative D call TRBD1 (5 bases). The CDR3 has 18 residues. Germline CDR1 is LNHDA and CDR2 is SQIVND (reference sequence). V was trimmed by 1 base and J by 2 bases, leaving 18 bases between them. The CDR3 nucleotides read TGTGCCAGTAGTATAGGGGGCCTAGGGGCTTCAGCCTACAATGAGCAGTTCTTC. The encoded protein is CASSIGGLGASAYNEQFF.

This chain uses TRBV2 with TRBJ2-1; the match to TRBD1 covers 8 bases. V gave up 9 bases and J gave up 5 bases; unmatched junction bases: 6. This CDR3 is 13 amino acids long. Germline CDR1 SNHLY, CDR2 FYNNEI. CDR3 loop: CARDRELDNEQFF. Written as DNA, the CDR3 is TGTGCCAGGGACAGGGAACTGGACAATGAGCAGTTCTTC.

CDR3 in DNA: TGTGCCAGCTCTGGGGGGGGTTCCTACGAGCAGTACTTC. Translation gives CASSGGGSYEQYF. The chain has TRBV28 and TRBJ2-7; TRBD2 agrees at 7 bases. The V segment lost 8 bases and the J segment 1 base; nucleotides outside the gene matches: 5. The germline V gene has CDR1 MDHEN and CDR2 SYDVKM. The CDR3 covers 13 residues.

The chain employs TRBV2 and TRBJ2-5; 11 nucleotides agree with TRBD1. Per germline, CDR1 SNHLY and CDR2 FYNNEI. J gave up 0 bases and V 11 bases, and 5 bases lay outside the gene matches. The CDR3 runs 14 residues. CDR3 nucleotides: TGTGCCGGTCCGGGACAGGGGGACCAAGAGACCCAGTACTTC. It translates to CAGPGQGDQETQYF.

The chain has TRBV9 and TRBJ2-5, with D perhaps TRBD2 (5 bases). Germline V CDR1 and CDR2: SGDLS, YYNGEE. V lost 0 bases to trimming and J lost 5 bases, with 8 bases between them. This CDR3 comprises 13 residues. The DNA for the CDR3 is TGTGCCAGCAGCGTAGACCAGCGGGAGACCCAGTACTTC. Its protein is CASSVDQRETQYF.

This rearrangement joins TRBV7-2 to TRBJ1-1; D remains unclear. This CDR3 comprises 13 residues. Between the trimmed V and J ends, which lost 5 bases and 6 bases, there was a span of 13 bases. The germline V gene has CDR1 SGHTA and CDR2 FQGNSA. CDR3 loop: CASSPPSVPEAFF. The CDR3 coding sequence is TGTGCCAGCAGCCCACCGAGCGTACCTGAAGCTTTCTTT.

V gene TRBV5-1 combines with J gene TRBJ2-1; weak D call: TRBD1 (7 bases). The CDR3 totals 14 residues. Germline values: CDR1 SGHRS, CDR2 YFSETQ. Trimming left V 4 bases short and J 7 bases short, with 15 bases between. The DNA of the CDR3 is TGCGCCAGCAGCCCCAGGGGGGTCAGTAATGAGCAGTTCTTC. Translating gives CASSPRGVSNEQFF. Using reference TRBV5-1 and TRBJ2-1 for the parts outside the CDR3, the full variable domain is KAGVTQTPRYLIKTRGQQVTLSCSPISGHRSVSWYQQTPGQGLQFLFEYFSETQRNKGNFPGRFSGRQFSNSRSEMNVSTLELGDSALYLCASSPRGVSNEQFFGPGTRLTVL.

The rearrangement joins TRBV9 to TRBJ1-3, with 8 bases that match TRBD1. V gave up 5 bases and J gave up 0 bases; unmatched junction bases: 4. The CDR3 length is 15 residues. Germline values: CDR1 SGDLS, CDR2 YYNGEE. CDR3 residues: CASSGQGSSGNTIYF. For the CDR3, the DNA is TGTGCCAGCAGTGGACAGGGATCCTCTGGAAACACCATATATTTT. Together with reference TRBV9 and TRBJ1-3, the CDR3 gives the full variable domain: DSGVTQTPKHLITATGQRVTLRCSPRSGDLSVYWYQQSLDQGLQFLIQYYNGEERAKGNILERFSAQQFPDLHSELNLSSLELGDSALYFCASSGQGSSGNTIYFGEGSWLTVV.

CDR3 nucleotide sequence: TGTGCCAGCAACCCCTCCAGGGAAGGTGCTGAAGCTTTCTTT. Encoded protein: CASNPSREGAEAFF. The chain has TRBV6-6 and TRBJ1-1; perhaps TRBD1 as D (5 bases). V was clipped by 7 bases and J by 6 bases, with 18 bases between them. The germline V gene encodes CDR1 MNHNY and CDR2 SVGAGI (reference sequence). CDR3 length: 14 amino acids.

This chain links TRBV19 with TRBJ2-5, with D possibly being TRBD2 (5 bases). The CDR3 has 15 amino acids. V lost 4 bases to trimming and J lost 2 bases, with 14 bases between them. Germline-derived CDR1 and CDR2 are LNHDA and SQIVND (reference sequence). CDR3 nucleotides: TGTGCCAGTAGTACCCGAGGCGGGCGACAAGAGACCCAGTACTTC. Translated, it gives CASSTRGGRQETQYF.

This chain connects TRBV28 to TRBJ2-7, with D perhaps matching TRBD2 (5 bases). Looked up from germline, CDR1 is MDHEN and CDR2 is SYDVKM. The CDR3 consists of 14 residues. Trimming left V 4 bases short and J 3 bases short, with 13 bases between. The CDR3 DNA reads TGTGCCAGCAGTTCCCCGGGATCCGACTACGAGCAGTACTTC. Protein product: CASSSPGSDYEQYF. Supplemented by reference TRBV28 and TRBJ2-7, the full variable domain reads DVKVTQSSRYLVKRTGEKVFLECVQDMDHENMFWYRQDPGLGLRLIYFSYDVKMKEKGDIPEGYSVSREKKERFSLILESASTNQTSMYLCASSSPGSDYEQYFGPGTRLTVT.

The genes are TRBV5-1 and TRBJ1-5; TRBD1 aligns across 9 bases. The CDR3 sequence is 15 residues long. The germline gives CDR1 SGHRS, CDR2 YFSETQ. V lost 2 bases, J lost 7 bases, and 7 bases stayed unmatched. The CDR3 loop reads CASSFTGGLGQPQHF. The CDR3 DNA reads TGCGCCAGCAGCTTTACAGGGGGCCTGGGACAGCCCCAGCATTTT.

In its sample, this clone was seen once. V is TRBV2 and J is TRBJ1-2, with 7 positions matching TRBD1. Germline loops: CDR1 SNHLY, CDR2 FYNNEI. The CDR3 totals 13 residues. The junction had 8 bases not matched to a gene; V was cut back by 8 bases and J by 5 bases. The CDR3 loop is CASQPGTAYGYTF. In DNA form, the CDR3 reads TGTGCCAGCCAGCCCGGGACAGCTTATGGCTACACCTTC.